The 23 T cell receptor beta chains in this list originate from one sample, sequenced in a study of CD8 T cells in Susac syndrome. RNA amounts of about 0.5 to 1 ug underwent reverse transcription with random hexamers. TCRdb called the immunoSEQ multiplex PCR reads again in MiXCR, with one record for every CDR3 protein. Of 180,000 or so distinct CDR3 sequences in the sample, approximately 96% were seen once. The sequencing sample was made of CD4+ T cells from PBMCs. Every receptor here comes from a human donor with multiple sclerosis.

This clonotype was seen only once. CDR3 sequence (DNA): TGTGCCAGCTCACGGGACTACCTCTCCTACAATGAGCAGTTCTTC. It specifies CASSRDYLSYNEQFF. V gene TRBV18 combines with J gene TRBJ2-1; 7 bases line up with TRBD2. The CDR3 length is 15 residues. Germline CDR1 is KGHSH and CDR2 is LQKENI. The J segment lost 0 bases and the V segment lost 4 bases, leaving 3 bases of the junction unmatched.

Only one count was recorded for this clonotype. This sequence joins TRBV12-3 or TRBV12-4 and TRBJ1-2; 9 nucleotides agree with TRBD1. Losses at the gene ends were 1 base for V and 2 bases for J; bases not matched to a gene: 8. There are 17 residues in the CDR3. CDR3 residues: CASSLGVGTGSNYGYTF. In DNA, the CDR3 is TGTGCCAGCAGTTTAGGAGTGGGGACAGGGAGCAACTATGGCTACACCTTC.

The gene calls are TRBV6-2 or TRBV6-3 and TRBJ1-2; D gene uncertain. The V end lost 4 bases, the J end lost 8 bases, and 11 bases lay between the germline ends. The CDR3 loop spans 12 amino acids. CDR1 is MNHEY and CDR2 is SVGEGT in the germline V gene. For the CDR3, the DNA is TGTGCCAGCAGTTCCCGCACTGTGGGCTACACCTTC. This gives the protein CASSSRTVGYTF.

This clonotype occurred once. The V gene is TRBV30, the J gene TRBJ1-6; the D gene is possibly TRBD1 (6 bases). Germline V gives CDR1 GTSNPN, CDR2 SVGIG (reference sequence). V shed 4 bases and J shed 4 bases, with 14 bases lying between them. CDR3 size: 15 residues. CDR3 in amino acids: CAWKPGDLYNSPLHF. The CDR3 DNA follows: TGTGCCTGGAAACCAGGGGATTTATATAATTCACCCCTCCACTTT.

The rearrangement links TRBV7-2 to TRBJ2-1; D remains ambiguous. CDR3 length: 16 residues. V lost 3 bases to trimming and J lost 4 bases, with 16 bases between them. Germline CDR1 reads SGHTA; CDR2 reads FQGNSA. The CDR3 bases are TGTGCCAGCAGCTTCAGACACCCCTTGGATTACAATGAGCAGTTCTTC. It encodes CASSFRHPLDYNEQFF.

The J gene is TRBJ2-1, the V gene TRBV27, with 8 bases identical to TRBD1. The CDR3 is 15 residues long. The J segment lost 3 bases and the V segment lost 10 bases, leaving 11 bases of the junction unmatched. Germline-derived CDR1 and CDR2 are MNHEY and SMNVEV (reference sequence). DNA of the CDR3: TGTGCCACCTGGCCGCAGGGGGCTGGCTACAATGAGCAGTTCTTC. Translation: CATWPQGAGYNEQFF.

In DNA form, the CDR3 reads TGTGCCAGCGGGTTACCCTCCCCCGCGCCTGAGCAGTTCTTC. Translated, it gives CASGLPSPAPEQFF. The V and J genes are TRBV28 and TRBJ2-1; D is ambiguous. V lost 8 bases to trimming and J lost 9 bases, with 20 bases between them. Germline V gene sequence: CDR1 MDHEN, CDR2 SYDVKM. The CDR3 sequence is 14 residues long.

The count of this clonotype is one. This chain joins TRBV6-1 and TRBJ2-3; TRBD2 matches 9 bases. CDR3 size: 17 residues. The V gene's germline CDR1 is MNHNS and CDR2 SASEGT. Trimming removed 1 base from V and 2 bases from J; junction bases left unmatched: 7. The chain's CDR3 is CASSEVDSGGYTDTQYF. Written as DNA, the CDR3 is TGTGCCAGCAGTGAAGTTGATAGCGGGGGTTACACAGATACGCAGTATTTT.

The chain combines TRBV20-1 with TRBJ1-1; D gene uncertain. This CDR3 is built from 14 residues. Trimming stripped 0 bases from V and 5 bases from J, with 13 bases between. Germline assignment: CDR1 DFQATT and CDR2 SNEGSKA (reference sequence). This chain's CDR3 is CSARDRHGQTEAFF. In DNA form, the CDR3 reads TGCAGTGCTAGAGATAGACATGGTCAGACTGAAGCTTTCTTT.

This chain connects TRBV20-1 to TRBJ2-3; D not resolved. The CDR3 covers 14 residues. Germline assignment: CDR1 DFQATT and CDR2 SNEGSKA (reference sequence). V lost 1 base, J lost 6 bases, and 14 bases lay in between. CDR3 region: CSARVTTHRDTQYF. In nucleotides, the CDR3 is TGCAGTGCTAGAGTTACTACCCACCGGGATACGCAGTATTTT.

The chain joins TRBV5-6 to TRBJ2-7; perhaps TRBD1 as D (5 bases). Germline V CDR1 and CDR2: SGHDT, YYEEEE. V was shortened by 4 bases and J by 12 bases, with 20 bases between the two germline ends. The CDR3 length is 13 residues. Here the CDR3 DNA reads TGTGCCAGCAGCCTTCTGGGGCAGAACACACGGTACTTC. It is translated as CASSLLGQNTRYF.

The chain carries TRBV2 and TRBJ2-3, with D tentatively TRBD1 or TRBD2 (5 bases each). With 5 bases removed from V and 1 base from J, the gap between germline ends came to 16 bases. CDR1 is SNHLY and CDR2 is FYNNEI in the germline V gene. The CDR3 contains 16 residues. CDR3: CASSRGQGRGTDTQYF. CDR3 sequence (DNA): TGTGCCAGCAGTCGCGGGCAGGGTAGAGGCACAGATACGCAGTATTTT.

This clonotype was seen only once. This chain links TRBV30 with TRBJ1-2, with 8 nucleotides matching TRBD1. Unmatched junction bases numbered 9, after V lost 5 bases and J lost 7 bases. From germline, CDR1 is GTSNPN and CDR2 SVGIG (reference sequence). The CDR3 runs to 13 residues. The CDR3 DNA reads as TGTGCCTGGTCTGTCAGGGGGCTTCGTGGCTACACCTTC. Protein product: CAWSVRGLRGYTF.

V is TRBV19 and J is TRBJ1-6; 11 nucleotides agree with TRBD1. CDR3 size: 13 residues. Germline CDR1 and CDR2: LNHDA and SQIVND (reference sequence). Germline trimming cut 10 bases from V and 11 bases from J; bases unmatched to any gene: 7. In DNA form, the CDR3 reads TGTGCCACCAGGGACAGGGGGACGGCACCCCTCCACTTT. Its protein product is CATRDRGTAPLHF.

In DNA, the CDR3 is TGCAGCGTTGTGGAGGGGTCAGAGACCCAGTACTTC. Translation: CSVVEGSETQYF. The gene calls are TRBV29-1 and TRBJ2-5; D may be TRBD2 (6 bases). This CDR3 is 12 amino acids long. Between the trimmed V and J ends, which lost 4 bases and 4 bases, there was a span of 10 bases. Germline values: CDR1 SQVTM, CDR2 ANQGSEA.

The rearrangement links TRBV5-5 to TRBJ2-3; 8 bases map to TRBD2. This CDR3 has 15 amino acids. Germline V gene sequence: CDR1 SGHKS, CDR2 YYEKEE (reference sequence). After removal of 2 bases from V and 2 bases from J, the junction contained 4 bases not matched to a gene. The DNA for the CDR3 is TGTGCCAGCAGCTTCGCGCGGGGGGTCACAGATACGCAGTATTTT. This encodes CASSFARGVTDTQYF.

The V call is TRBV12-3 or TRBV12-4, the J call TRBJ1-6, with 9 positions matching TRBD1. The CDR3 covers 13 residues. The V gene end was trimmed by 5 bases and the J gene end by 7 bases; junction bases not matched to a gene: 0. CDR3 amino acids: CASSDRGNSPLHF. In DNA, the CDR3 is TGTGCCAGCAGTGACAGGGGGAATTCACCCCTCCACTTT.

This chain links TRBV20-1 with TRBJ1-1, with 7 bases fitting TRBD1. Germline V gene data show CDR1 as DFQATT and CDR2 as SNEGSKA (reference sequence). The CDR3 is 15 residues long. Trimming at V came to 3 bases and at J to 5 bases, leaving 12 bases not matched to a gene. The CDR3 region is CSASREGTASTEAFF. DNA of the CDR3: TGCAGTGCTAGCCGGGAGGGGACAGCCAGTACTGAAGCTTTCTTT.

This rearrangement joins TRBV20-1 to TRBJ1-5, with D tentatively TRBD1 (5 bases). Germline V lookup: CDR1 DFQATT, CDR2 SNEGSKA (reference sequence). This CDR3 is 14 amino acids long. V was cut by 5 bases and J by 4 bases, with 15 bases left in between. The CDR3 protein is CSAPMGGSNQPQHF. As DNA, the CDR3 is TGCAGTGCTCCTATGGGGGGATCAAATCAGCCCCAGCATTTT.

The chain is built from TRBV29-1 and TRBJ1-4, with D hard to call. The CDR3 spans 13 residues. V gave up 4 bases and J gave up 6 bases, with 12 bases separating them. The germline CDR1 and CDR2 sequences are SQVTM and ANQGSEA. CDR3 bases: TGCAGCGTTGCGGCATCTTTCGATGAAAAACTGTTTTTT. As protein: CSVAASFDEKLFF.

The chain couples TRBV11-1 to TRBJ2-5; TRBD1 might be the D (5 bases). V was clipped by 5 bases and J by 3 bases, with 10 bases between them. The CDR3 consists of 13 residues. Per the germline V gene, CDR1 is SGHAT and CDR2 is FQDESV (reference sequence). The DNA of the CDR3 is TGTGCCAGCAGCGACAGCAGAAAAGAGACCCAGTACTTC. This sequence encodes CASSDSRKETQYF. The entire variable domain, with the rest obtained from reference TRBV11-1 and TRBJ2-5, is as follows: EAEVAQSPRYKITEKSQAVAFWCDPISGHATLYWYRQILGQGPELLVQFQDESVVDDSQLPKDRFSAERLKGVDSTLKIQPAELGDSAMYLCASSDSRKETQYFGPGTRLLVL.

This rearrangement joins TRBV9 to TRBJ1-4; D is perhaps TRBD1 (5 bases). This CDR3 is built from 15 residues. Germline CDR1 and CDR2: SGDLS and YYNGEE. Trimming took off 0 bases at V and 6 bases at J, with 12 bases between the two ends. In DNA form, the CDR3 reads TGTGCCAGCAGCGTAGCGGGTACCAGGGATGAAAAACTGTTTTTT. It codes for CASSVAGTRDEKLFF.

This chain joins TRBV20-1 and TRBJ2-1, with TRBD2 identical over 12 bases. The CDR3 sequence is 13 residues long. Germline-derived CDR1 and CDR2 are DFQATT and SNEGSKA (reference sequence). Trimming took 5 bases from V and 5 from J; bases not matched to a gene: 1. The CDR3 DNA reads as TGCAGTGCTCGGACTAGCGGGGACAATGAGCAGTTCTTC. The encoded protein is CSARTSGDNEQFF.